This T cell receptor beta chain was profiled in a study of molecular identifiers for immune sequencing clone quantification. Trimming took 7 bases from V and 10 from J; bases not matched to a gene: 8. This CDR3 is 14 amino acids long. TCRdb reprocessed the PCR reads with MiXCR, giving one entry per CDR3 protein. The sample includes hundreds of thousands of distinct CDR3 sequences, about 25% of them seen just once. Sorting captured naive CD8 T cells as CD8+CD4-CCR7+CD45RA+. This chain connects TRBV12-3 or TRBV12-4 to TRBJ1-6; TRBD1 matches 9 bases. Sequenced material: naive CD8+ T cells from blood, with Jurkat cell RNA spiked in. This sample's subset: FACS-sorted CD8+CD4-CCR7+CD45RA+ naive T cells. The TCR originated in a human donor in good health. Some libraries in this study had Jurkat cell RNA spiked in. As DNA, the CDR3 is TGTGCCAGCAACCCGGGACAGGGTGTCTCACCCCTCCACTTT. Protein product: CASNPGQGVSPLHF.